This T cell receptor (beta chain) was recovered during a study of T cell responses to AZD1222 COVID-19 vaccine. Produced via immunoSEQ multiplex PCR; TCRdb's table is partial and in-frame only. The sample has some 150,000 clones, around 90% seen once; the top ten hold under 4%. Germline trimming cut 5 bases from V and 0 bases from J; bases unmatched to any gene: 1. CDR3 length: 13 residues. Looked up from germline, CDR1 is LNHDA and CDR2 is SQIVND (reference sequence). The source is an adult who received the AZD1222 COVID-19 vaccine. This specimen was peripheral blood, taken 28 days after the second AZD1222 dose. The V and J genes are TRBV19 and TRBJ2-7; 7 bases fit TRBD2. CDR3 nucleotides: TGTGCCAGTAGTCTAGCGGCCTCCTACGAGCAGTACTTC. Protein product: CASSLAASYEQYF.